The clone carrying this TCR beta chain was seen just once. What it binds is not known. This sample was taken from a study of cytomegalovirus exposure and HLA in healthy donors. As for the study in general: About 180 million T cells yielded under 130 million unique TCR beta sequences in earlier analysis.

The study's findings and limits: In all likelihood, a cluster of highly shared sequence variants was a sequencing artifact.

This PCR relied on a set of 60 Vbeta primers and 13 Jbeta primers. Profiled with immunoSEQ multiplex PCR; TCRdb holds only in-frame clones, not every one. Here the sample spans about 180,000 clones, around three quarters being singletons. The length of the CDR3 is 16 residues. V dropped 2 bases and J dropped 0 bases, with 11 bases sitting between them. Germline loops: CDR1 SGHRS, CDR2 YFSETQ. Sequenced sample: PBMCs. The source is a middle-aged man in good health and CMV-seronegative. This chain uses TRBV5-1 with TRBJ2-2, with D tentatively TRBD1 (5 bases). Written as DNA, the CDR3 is TGCGCCAGCAGCTTACAGGAACTGTCGAACACCGGGGAGCTGTTTTTT. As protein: CASSLQELSNTGELFF.